This entry lists 17 T cell receptor beta chains sequenced from one sample in a study of identical twins. One entry per CDR3 protein results from TCRdb running MiXCR on the 5' RACE reads. This table holds about 890,000 distinct CDR3 sequences, over 9% found once. Separately, the same data were catalogued under a study of yellow fever vaccine responses in identical twins.

Source material: PBMCs. These receptors all come from a woman between 18 and 30 years old in good health.

This clonotype was observed at least ten times. The chain couples TRBV20-1 to TRBJ2-2; 10 positions match TRBD2. Germline CDR1 reads DFQATT; CDR2 reads SNEGSKA (reference sequence). There are 14 residues in the CDR3. The V and J ends lost 6 bases and 8 bases, in that order; junction bases with no gene match: 9. CDR3: CSALPGLASGELFF. CDR3 DNA sequence: TGCAGTGCATTACCGGGACTAGCGTCGGGGGAGCTGTTTTTT.

This clonotype was seen more than once but under ten times. The J gene is TRBJ2-1, the V gene TRBV6-5; possibly TRBD2 for D (7 bases). CDR1 and CDR2 (germline): MNHEY, SVGAGI. The germline V and J ends were trimmed by 2 bases and 7 bases, with 18 bases remaining between them. The CDR3 extends over 16 amino acids. The CDR3 DNA is TGTGCCAGCAGTTACCCCAAGGGGGGGGCGGGTAATGAGCAGTTCTTC. Amino acid sequence: CASSYPKGGAGNEQFF.

The chain combines TRBV28 with TRBJ2-5; no clear D gene. CDR1 MDHEN and CDR2 SYDVKM come from the germline V gene. This CDR3 comprises 15 residues. The ends were cut back, 6 bases at V and 0 bases at J, with 14 bases in the middle. This CDR3 reads CASSRPTQYQETQYF. The CDR3 region has the DNA TGTGCCAGCAGCCGTCCCACTCAGTACCAAGAGACCCAGTACTTC.

This clonotype was counted ten times or more. The V call is TRBV12-3 or TRBV12-4, the J call TRBJ2-2, with 8 nucleotides matching TRBD1. The CDR3 runs 16 residues. With V trimmed by 5 bases and J by 8 bases, 13 bases remained unmatched. CDR3 loop: CASSRPGGRVLGELFF. DNA for the CDR3: TGTGCCAGCAGTCGCCCAGGGGGCCGGGTATTGGGGGAGCTGTTTTTT.

The chain combines TRBV12-3 or TRBV12-4 with TRBJ1-2; D not certain. The CDR3 contains 12 residues. V was shortened by 6 bases and J by 8 bases, with 13 bases between the two germline ends. The CDR3 nucleotides are TGTGCCAGCAGACCAGCAGAGGGAGGCTACACCTTC. This encodes CASRPAEGGYTF.

This clonotype has just a few counts. The J gene is TRBJ2-7, the V gene TRBV12-3 or TRBV12-4, with 7 bases fitting TRBD2. V lost 1 base and J lost 2; bases outside the gene matches: 5. The CDR3 is 15 amino acids. CDR3 residues: CASSLGNSGPYEQYF. CDR3 bases: TGTGCCAGCAGTTTAGGAAATAGCGGGCCCTACGAGCAGTACTTC.

This rearrangement joins TRBV6-1 to TRBJ2-2, with D possibly TRBD2 on 5 matching bases. This CDR3 has 15 residues. Deletions cut 7 bases from V and 5 bases from J, with 17 bases between. Germline V gene data show CDR1 as MNHNS and CDR2 as SASEGT. CDR3: CASKLEALGTGELFF. The DNA of the CDR3 is TGTGCCAGCAAATTGGAGGCCCTAGGGACCGGGGAGCTGTTTTTT.

The gene calls are TRBV7-8 and TRBJ2-5; 7 positions match TRBD2. Unmatched junction bases numbered 7, after V lost 5 bases and J lost 4 bases. The CDR3 has 14 amino acids. The germline CDR1 and CDR2 sequences are SGHVS and FQNEAQ. CDR3 bases: TGTGCCAGCAGCCCGGTGGGGGGGTCAGAGACCCAGTACTTC. Its translation is CASSPVGGSETQYF. Full variable domain (rest looked up from reference TRBV7-8 and TRBJ2-5): GAGVSQSPRYKVAKRGQDVALRCDPISGHVSLFWYQQALGQGPEFLTYFQNEAQLDKSGLPSDRFFAERPEGSVSTLKIQRTQQEDSAVYLCASSPVGGSETQYFGPGTRLLVL.

The genes are TRBV20-1 and TRBJ2-3, with 8 bases lining up with TRBD1. This CDR3 is 14 amino acids long. V trimming: 2 bases; J trimming: 7 bases; junction bases outside the gene matches: 8. Germline-derived CDR1 and CDR2 are DFQATT and SNEGSKA (reference sequence). CDR3: CSARKTGAPYTQYF. As DNA, the CDR3 is TGCAGTGCTAGAAAGACAGGGGCGCCATATACGCAGTATTTT.

The chain joins TRBV7-8 to TRBJ2-7; D uncertain. The CDR3 contains 16 residues. Germline CDR1 reads SGHVS; CDR2 reads FQNEAQ. V shed 8 bases and J shed 2 bases, with 22 bases lying between them. CDR3 DNA: TGTGCCAGCGGGCTATCCCGGACCTCGGCGACCTACGAGCAGTACTTC. This encodes CASGLSRTSATYEQYF. The variable domain in full, with the rest retrieved from reference TRBV7-8 and TRBJ2-7, is GAGVSQSPRYKVAKRGQDVALRCDPISGHVSLFWYQQALGQGPEFLTYFQNEAQLDKSGLPSDRFFAERPEGSVSTLKIQRTQQEDSAVYLCASGLSRTSATYEQYFGPGTRLTVT.

The sample holds many counts of this clonotype. V and J are TRBV6-5 and TRBJ2-2; no reliable D call. Trimming stripped 2 bases from V and 6 bases from J, with 7 bases between. This CDR3 region has 13 residues. Germline loops: CDR1 MNHEY, CDR2 SVGAGI. The CDR3: CASSYSRAGELFF. CDR3 DNA sequence: TGTGCCAGCAGTTACAGCCGTGCCGGGGAGCTGTTTTTT.

The V and J genes are TRBV20-1 and TRBJ2-1; 14 nucleotides match TRBD2. In germline, CDR1 is DFQATT, CDR2 SNEGSKA (reference sequence). Trimming cost V 5 bases and J 9 bases; bases outside gene matches: 12. CDR3 length: 16 residues. CDR3 DNA sequence: TGCAGTGCTTCCCCGGGACTAGCGGGGGCGTACGGTGAGCAGTTCTTC. Residues: CSASPGLAGAYGEQFF.

A few counts support this clonotype. The chain uses TRBV18 and TRBJ1-5, with D hard to call. The V and J ends lost 2 bases and 0 bases respectively, with 8 bases between them. CDR1 KGHSH and CDR2 LQKENI come from the germline V gene. CDR3 length: 15 residues. The CDR3 loop reads CASSPGQNSNQPQHF. CDR3 sequence (DNA): TGTGCCAGCTCACCAGGCCAGAATAGCAATCAGCCCCAGCATTTT.

The rearrangement uses TRBV7-9 and TRBJ2-4, with D possibly TRBD2 on 5 matching bases. The ends were cut back, 5 bases at V and 8 bases at J, with 16 bases in the middle. The CDR3 is made up of 14 amino acids. Germline V lookup: CDR1 SEHNR, CDR2 FQNEAQ (reference sequence). Here the CDR3 DNA reads TGTGCCAGCAGCCTCGGACTGACCCGGGACATTCAGTACTTC. Amino acid sequence: CASSLGLTRDIQYF.

The V and J genes are TRBV4-1 and TRBJ1-2; D call uncertain. This CDR3 is built from 15 residues. CDR1 is MGHRA, CDR2 YSYEKL, per germline. Trimming left V 0 bases short and J 4 bases short, with 12 bases between. CDR3 residues: CASSQDLGFGYGYTF. For the CDR3, the DNA is TGCGCCAGCAGCCAAGATCTTGGGTTCGGCTATGGCTACACCTTC.

This clonotype was detected a few times. V usage is TRBV20-1 and J usage is TRBJ2-5; 11 bases line up with TRBD2. With 5 bases clipped from V and 1 base from J, the junction kept 6 bases outside the gene matches. The CDR3 loop spans 15 amino acids. The germline V gene has CDR1 DFQATT and CDR2 SNEGSKA (reference sequence). As DNA, the CDR3 is TGCAGTGCTCTCTCTAGCGGGGGGACCCAAGAGACCCAGTACTTC. Translation: CSALSSGGTQETQYF.

The chain is built from TRBV18 and TRBJ1-1; maybe TRBD1 (5 bases). The CDR3 extends over 14 amino acids. Germline lookup yields CDR1 KGHSH and CDR2 LQKENI. The germline V and J ends were trimmed by 3 bases and 3 bases, with 11 bases remaining between them. CDR3 in DNA: TGTGCCAGCTCACCGGGGGGTAGGGACACTGAAGCTTTCTTT. Translation: CASSPGGRDTEAFF.